This TCR beta chain was retrieved from a study of shared clonotypes between healthy human individuals. Produced via immunoSEQ multiplex PCR; TCRdb's table is partial and in-frame only. The sample includes some 2.4 million clones, roughly 93% of them seen just once. V lost 6 bases and J lost 4; bases outside the gene matches: 12. Germline loops: CDR1 SGDLS, CDR2 YYNGEE. The CDR3 spans 16 residues. The sequence derives from a man between 18 and 35 years old in good health. Some clones in this sample may be carry-over from other donors' samples. The chain carries TRBV9 and TRBJ2-5, with 10 positions matching TRBD2. Sequenced: naive CD4+ T cells from PBMCs. Subset in this sample: CD45RA+ positively selected. CDR3 DNA sequence: TGTGCCAGCACCACCGCCGGGACTAGCGAAACAGAGACCCAGTACTTC. As protein: CASTTAGTSETETQYF. Full variable domain (rest looked up from reference TRBV9 and TRBJ2-5): DSGVTQTPKHLITATGQRVTLRCSPRSGDLSVYWYQQSLDQGLQFLIQYYNGEERAKGNILERFSAQQFPDLHSELNLSSLELGDSALYFCASTTAGTSETETQYFGPGTRLLVL.